This record covers a single T cell receptor (beta chain). The data were obtained in a study of blood T cell repertoires in COVID-19. Study in general: Material from acute and convalescent COVID-19 was sourced from the United States, Italy and Spain. Sample material is recorded as cDNA or gDNA derived from T cells, B-cell-depleted T cells, or PBMCs.

Authors' data handling: Reference gene primer amplification in the assay estimated nucleated cell counts. Only in-frame clones appear in the TCRdb table, and some are missing; sequencing was by immunoSEQ multiplex PCR. V and J calls and clone size are as listed in that table; D and trimming were resolved from the DNA. This sample carries 150,000 or so clones, 82% of them seen once, and the ten largest clones take approximately 16%. Sequencing was performed on peripheral blood. The clonotype comes from a human donor with acute or convalescent COVID-19. The donor label of this sample is uncertain.

The CDR3 reads CASSRAGLSSYEQYF. Here the CDR3 DNA reads TGTGCCAGCAGCAGGGCAGGGCTTAGCTCCTACGAGCAGTACTTC. The chain links TRBV9 to TRBJ2-7; possibly TRBD1 for D (5 bases). Looked up from germline, CDR1 is SGDLS and CDR2 is YYNGEE. This CDR3 has 15 residues. Trimming removed 4 bases at V and 0 bases at J, with 14 bases between.